This T cell receptor beta chain was captured in a study of T cell repertoires in cytomegalovirus infection. Overall study findings and caveats: The cumulative frequency of public TCR beta families distinguished individuals who carried CMV together with the relevant HLA. It was HLA-C-restricted CMV-specific TCR beta clonotypes that dominated the response ex vivo.

This clonotype was detected a few times. Its antigen is currently unknown. Trimming removed 0 bases from V and 8 bases from J, with 20 bases in between. Germline V gene lookup returns CDR1 DFQATT and CDR2 SNEGSKA (reference sequence). The CDR3 length is 16 residues. TCRdb reanalysed the reads using MiXCR and keeps one entry per CDR3 protein. The data show approximately 350,000 distinct CDR3 sequences, with about 35% seen just once and approximately 13% held by the top ten. The V gene is TRBV20-1, the J gene TRBJ2-1, with D perhaps TRBD2 (7 bases). Source: cultured PBMCs, taken from culture after CMV antigen stimulation. The clonotype originates from a human donor in good health (CMV status not recorded). Some clones in this sample may be carry-over from other donors' samples. The CDR3 reads CSARDEMSGDIYEQFF. In DNA, the CDR3 is TGCAGTGCTAGAGATGAAATGAGCGGGGACATCTATGAGCAGTTCTTC.